What follows describes a single TCR beta chain. Germline V gene data show CDR1 as SGHRS and CDR2 as YFSETQ. J lost 5 bases, V lost 0 bases, and 4 bases had no gene match. This CDR3 has 14 amino acids. The source of the sample is a study of blood T cell repertoires in COVID-19. Study-wide background: Sites in the United States, Italy and Spain provided acute and convalescent COVID-19 samples. In each case, the material was cDNA or gDNA derived from T cells, B-cell-depleted T cells, or PBMCs.

Original processing notes: Reference gene primer amplification gave estimated nucleated cell counts. Sequencing used immunoSEQ multiplex PCR; TCRdb keeps in-frame clones, though not all of them. The V and J calls and clone size are taken from that table; D and trimming were inferred from the DNA. The table lists around 84,000 clones, about 87% of them singletons, with about 8% in the top ten. The sequencing input was peripheral blood. J is TRBJ1-1 and V is TRBV5-1; 7 bases fit TRBD1. The clonotype was recovered from an elderly man with active or convalescent COVID-19. The CDR3 sequence is CASSLGAGGTEAFF. CDR3 sequence (DNA): TGCGCCAGCAGCTTGGGGGCAGGGGGTACTGAAGCTTTCTTT.